These T cell receptor beta chains were read from a single sample in a study of cytomegalovirus exposure and HLA in healthy donors. Data came from immunoSEQ multiplex PCR; TCRdb stores just in-frame clones and leaves some out. The table includes 200,000 to 300,000 clones, over 80% detected once. Sequencing was performed on PBMCs. These receptors all come from a woman in her thirties or forties in good health and CMV-seropositive. Each CDR3 is given with its conserved first and last residue. Each record gives: V gene, CDR3 length, J gene, clone size, CDR3 protein. Rows may omit the clone size; those that give it use once, few, many or a size class.

TRBV19	15	TRBJ2-7	.	CASSPDFPPGYEQYF
TRBV7-2	17	TRBJ1-2	once	CASSSPGQSGFRDGYTF
TRBV28	16	TRBJ1-2	.	CASTPGGGRSGRGYTF
TRBV19	15	TRBJ1-4	.	CASSIEGQKNEKLFF
TRBV28	15	TRBJ2-1	once	CASSTQAAGYNEQFF
TRBV7-3	15	TRBJ1-2	.	CASSLQATGAYGYTF
TRBV28	14	.	once	CASSYSQGTYEQYF
TRBV27	13	TRBJ2-7	.	CASSGSNSYEQYF
TRBV5-6	14	TRBJ1-1	.	CASSSPGQNTEAFF
TRBV18	13	TRBJ1-1	.	CASSSGVGTEAFF
TRBV27	15	TRBJ1-1	.	CASSLNQERNTEAFF
TRBV5-6	11	TRBJ2-2	.	CASSNYGELFF